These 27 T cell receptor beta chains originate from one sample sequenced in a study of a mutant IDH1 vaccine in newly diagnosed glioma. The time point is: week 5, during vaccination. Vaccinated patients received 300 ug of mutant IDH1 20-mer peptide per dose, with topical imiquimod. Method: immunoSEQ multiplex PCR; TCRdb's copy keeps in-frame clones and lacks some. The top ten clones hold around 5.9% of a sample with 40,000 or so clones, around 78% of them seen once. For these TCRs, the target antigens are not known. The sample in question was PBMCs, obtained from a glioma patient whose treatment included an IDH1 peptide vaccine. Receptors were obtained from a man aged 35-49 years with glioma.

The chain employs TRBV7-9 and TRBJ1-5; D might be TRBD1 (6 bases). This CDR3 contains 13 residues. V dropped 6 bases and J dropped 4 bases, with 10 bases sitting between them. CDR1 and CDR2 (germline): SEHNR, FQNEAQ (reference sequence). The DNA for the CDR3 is TGTGCCAGCAGGGACAGCCCGAATCAGCCCCAGCATTTT. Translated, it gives CASRDSPNQPQHF. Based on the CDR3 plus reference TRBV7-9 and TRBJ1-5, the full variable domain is DTGVSQNPRHKITKRGQNVTFRCDPISEHNRLYWYRQTLGQGPEFLTYFQNEAQLEKSRLLSDRFSAERPKGSFSTLEIQRTEQGDSAMYLCASRDSPNQPQHFGDGTRLSIL.

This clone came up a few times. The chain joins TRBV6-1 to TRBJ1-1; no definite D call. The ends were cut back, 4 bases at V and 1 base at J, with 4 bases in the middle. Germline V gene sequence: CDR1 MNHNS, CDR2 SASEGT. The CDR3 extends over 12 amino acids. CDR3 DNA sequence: TGTGCCAGCAGTGCGCAGAACACTGAAGCTTTCTTT. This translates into CASSAQNTEAFF.

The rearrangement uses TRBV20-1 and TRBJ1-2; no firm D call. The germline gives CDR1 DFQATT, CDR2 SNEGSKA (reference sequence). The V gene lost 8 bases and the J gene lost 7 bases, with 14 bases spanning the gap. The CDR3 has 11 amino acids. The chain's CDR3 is CSPSSGRGYTF. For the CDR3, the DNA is TGCAGTCCAAGTTCCGGCCGTGGCTACACCTTC.

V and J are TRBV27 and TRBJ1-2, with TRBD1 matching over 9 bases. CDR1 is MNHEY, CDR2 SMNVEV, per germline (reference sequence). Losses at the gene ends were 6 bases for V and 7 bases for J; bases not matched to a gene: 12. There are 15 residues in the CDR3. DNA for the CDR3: TGTGCCAGCAGCCGTGGAGGACAGGGGCGGAGTGGCTACACCTTC. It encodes CASSRGGQGRSGYTF.

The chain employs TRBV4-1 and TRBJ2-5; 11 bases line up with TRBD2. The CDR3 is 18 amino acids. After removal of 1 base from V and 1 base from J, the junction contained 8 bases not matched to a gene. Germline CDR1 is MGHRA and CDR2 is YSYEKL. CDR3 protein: CASSQVSSGGSAQETQYF. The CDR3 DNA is TGCGCCAGCAGCCAAGTGTCTAGCGGGGGGTCTGCCCAAGAGACCCAGTACTTC.

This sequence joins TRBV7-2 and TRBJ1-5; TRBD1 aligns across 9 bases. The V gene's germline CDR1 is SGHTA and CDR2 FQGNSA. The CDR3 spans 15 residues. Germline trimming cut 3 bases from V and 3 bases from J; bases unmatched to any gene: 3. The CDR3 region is CASSFTGGPNQPQHF. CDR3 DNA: TGTGCCAGCAGCTTTACAGGGGGCCCCAATCAGCCCCAGCATTTT. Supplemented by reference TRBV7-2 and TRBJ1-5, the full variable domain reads GAGVSQSPSNKVTEKGKDVELRCDPISGHTALYWYRQSLGQGLEFLIYFQGNSAPDKSGLPSDRFSAERTGGSVSTLTIQRTQQEDSAVYLCASSFTGGPNQPQHFGDGTRLSIL.

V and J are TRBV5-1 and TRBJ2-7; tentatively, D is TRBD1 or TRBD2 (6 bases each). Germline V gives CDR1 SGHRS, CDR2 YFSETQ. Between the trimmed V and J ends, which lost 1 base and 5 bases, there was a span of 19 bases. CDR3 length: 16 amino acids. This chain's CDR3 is CASSLQLWGAGDEQYF. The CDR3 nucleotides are TGCGCCAGCAGCTTGCAATTGTGGGGGGCAGGGGACGAGCAGTACTTC.

Written as DNA, the CDR3 is TGTGCCAGCAGTGACTCGGGGGGAAATAGCTATGGCTACACCTTC. Translation gives CASSDSGGNSYGYTF. The genes are TRBV6-4 and TRBJ1-2; D is possibly TRBD1 (5 bases). The CDR3 contains 15 residues. CDR1 is MRHNA, CDR2 SNTAGT, per germline. The V and J ends lost 0 bases and 4 bases respectively, with 12 bases between them.

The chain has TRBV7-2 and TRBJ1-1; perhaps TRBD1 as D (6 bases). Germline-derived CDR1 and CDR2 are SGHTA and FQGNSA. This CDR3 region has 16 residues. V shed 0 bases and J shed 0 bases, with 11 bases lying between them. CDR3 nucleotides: TGTGCCAGCAGCTTAGCCCCTGGGGGCATGAACACTGAAGCTTTCTTT. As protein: CASSLAPGGMNTEAFF.

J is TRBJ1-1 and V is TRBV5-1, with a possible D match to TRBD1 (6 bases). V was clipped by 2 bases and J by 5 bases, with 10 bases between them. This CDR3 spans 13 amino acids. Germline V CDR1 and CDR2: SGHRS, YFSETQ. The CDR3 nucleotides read TGCGCCAGCAGCTTCGGAGGGGGGACTGAAGCTTTCTTT. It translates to CASSFGGGTEAFF.

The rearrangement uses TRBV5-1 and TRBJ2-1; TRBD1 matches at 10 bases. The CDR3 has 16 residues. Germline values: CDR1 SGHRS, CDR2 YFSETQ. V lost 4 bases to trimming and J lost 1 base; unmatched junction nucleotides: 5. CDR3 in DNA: TGCGCCAGCAGCGGGGAGGGACAGGGGTCCTACAATGAGCAGTTCTTC. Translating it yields CASSGEGQGSYNEQFF.

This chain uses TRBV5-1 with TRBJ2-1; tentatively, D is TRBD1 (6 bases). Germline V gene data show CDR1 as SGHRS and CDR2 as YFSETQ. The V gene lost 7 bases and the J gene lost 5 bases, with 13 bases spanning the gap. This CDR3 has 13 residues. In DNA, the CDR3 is TGCGCCAGCGCCCGGGACACCAACAATGAGCAGTTCTTC. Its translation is CASARDTNNEQFF.

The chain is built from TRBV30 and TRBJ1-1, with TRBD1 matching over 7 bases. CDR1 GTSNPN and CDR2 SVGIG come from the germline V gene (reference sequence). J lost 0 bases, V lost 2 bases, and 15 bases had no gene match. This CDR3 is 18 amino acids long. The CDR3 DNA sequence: TGTGCCTGGAGTAAAGTCCCGAGCAGGGGGGCCATGAACACTGAAGCTTTCTTT. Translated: CAWSKVPSRGAMNTEAFF.

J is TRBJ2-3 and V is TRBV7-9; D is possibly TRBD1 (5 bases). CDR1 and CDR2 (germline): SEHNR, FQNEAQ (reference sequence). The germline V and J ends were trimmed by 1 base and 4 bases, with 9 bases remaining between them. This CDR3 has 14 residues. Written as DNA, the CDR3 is TGTGCCAGCAGCTTAGGAAGGGGTTCAGATACGCAGTATTTT. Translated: CASSLGRGSDTQYF.

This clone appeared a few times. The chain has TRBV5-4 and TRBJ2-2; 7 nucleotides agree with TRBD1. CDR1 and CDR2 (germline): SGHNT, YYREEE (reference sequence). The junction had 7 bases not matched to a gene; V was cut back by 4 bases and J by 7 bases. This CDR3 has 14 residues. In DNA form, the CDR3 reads TGTGCCAGCAGCCCGACAGGGTATAACGGGGAGCTGTTTTTT. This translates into CASSPTGYNGELFF. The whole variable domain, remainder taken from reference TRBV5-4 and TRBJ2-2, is ETGVTQSPTHLIKTRGQQVTLRCSSQSGHNTVSWYQQALGQGPQFIFQYYREEENGRGNFPPRFSGLQFPNYSSELNVNALELDDSALYLCASSPTGYNGELFFGEGSRLTVL.

CDR3 sequence: CSVPKWEGAGEKLFF. CDR3 coding DNA: TGCAGCGTTCCGAAGTGGGAGGGGGCTGGAGAAAAACTGTTTTTT. The rearrangement joins TRBV29-1 to TRBJ1-4, with 7 positions matching TRBD1. Unmatched junction bases numbered 14, after V lost 5 bases and J lost 8 bases. Germline assignment: CDR1 SQVTM and CDR2 ANQGSEA. There are 15 residues in the CDR3.

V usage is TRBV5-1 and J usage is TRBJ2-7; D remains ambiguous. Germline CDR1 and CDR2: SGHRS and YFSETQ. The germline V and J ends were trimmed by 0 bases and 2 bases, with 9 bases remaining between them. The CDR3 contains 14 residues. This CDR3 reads CASSLGVPAYEQYF. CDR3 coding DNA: TGCGCCAGCAGCTTGGGCGTCCCAGCCTACGAGCAGTACTTC.

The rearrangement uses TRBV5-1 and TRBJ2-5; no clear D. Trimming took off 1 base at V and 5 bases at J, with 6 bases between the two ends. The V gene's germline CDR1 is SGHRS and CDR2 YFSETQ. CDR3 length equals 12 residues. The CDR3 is CASSLLGETQYF. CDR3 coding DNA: TGCGCCAGCAGCTTGCTCGGGGAGACCCAGTACTTC.

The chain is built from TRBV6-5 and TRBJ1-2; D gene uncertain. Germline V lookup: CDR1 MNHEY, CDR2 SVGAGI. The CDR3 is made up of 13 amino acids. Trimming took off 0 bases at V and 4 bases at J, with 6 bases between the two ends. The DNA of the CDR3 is TGTGCCAGCAGTTACTCGACTGGCTATGGCTACACCTTC. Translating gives CASSYSTGYGYTF.

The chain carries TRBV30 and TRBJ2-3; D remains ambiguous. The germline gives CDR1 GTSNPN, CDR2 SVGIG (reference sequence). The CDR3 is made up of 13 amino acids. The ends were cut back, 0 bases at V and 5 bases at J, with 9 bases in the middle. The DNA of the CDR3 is TGTGCCTGGAGTGTACACAGTAGAGATACGCAGTATTTT. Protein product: CAWSVHSRDTQYF.

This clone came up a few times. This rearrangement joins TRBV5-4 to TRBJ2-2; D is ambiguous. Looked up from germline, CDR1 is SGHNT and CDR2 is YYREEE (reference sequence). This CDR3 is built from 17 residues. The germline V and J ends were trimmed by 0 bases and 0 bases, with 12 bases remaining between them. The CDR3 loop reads CASSLGLTLANTGELFF. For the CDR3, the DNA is TGTGCCAGCAGCTTGGGACTGACACTCGCGAACACCGGGGAGCTGTTTTTT.

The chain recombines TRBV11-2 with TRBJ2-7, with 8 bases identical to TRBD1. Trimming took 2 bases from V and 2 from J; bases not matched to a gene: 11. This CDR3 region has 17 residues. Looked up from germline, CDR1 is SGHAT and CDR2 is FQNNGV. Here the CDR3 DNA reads TGTGCCAGCAGCTTATTTACCGGGACAGGATATACCTACGAGCAGTACTTC. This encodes CASSLFTGTGYTYEQYF.

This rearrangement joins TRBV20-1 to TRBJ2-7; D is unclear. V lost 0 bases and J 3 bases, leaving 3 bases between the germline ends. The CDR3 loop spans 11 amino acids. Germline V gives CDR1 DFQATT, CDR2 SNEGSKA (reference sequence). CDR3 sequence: CSARDGYEQYF. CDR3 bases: TGCAGTGCTAGAGATGGCTACGAGCAGTACTTC.

This CDR3 reads CASSLAWGRNTEAFF. CDR3 bases: TGCGCCAGCAGCTTGGCTTGGGGAAGGAACACTGAAGCTTTCTTT. The chain carries TRBV5-1 and TRBJ1-1; no clear D gene. Trimming removed 0 bases from V and 1 base from J, with 10 bases in between. CDR1 is SGHRS and CDR2 is YFSETQ in the germline V gene. CDR3 length: 15 residues.

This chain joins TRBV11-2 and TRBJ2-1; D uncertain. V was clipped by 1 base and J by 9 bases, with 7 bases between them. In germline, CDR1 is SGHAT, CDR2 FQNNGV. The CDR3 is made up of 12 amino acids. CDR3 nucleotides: TGTGCCAGCAGCTTAGGGGCTGGTGAGCAGTTCTTC. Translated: CASSLGAGEQFF.

CDR3 region: CASTRTGSVSPLHF. CDR3 bases: TGTGCCAGCACTAGGACAGGTAGCGTTTCACCCCTCCACTTT. The chain couples TRBV2 to TRBJ1-6; TRBD1 matches 7 bases. The germline CDR1 and CDR2 sequences are SNHLY and FYNNEI. V lost 7 bases, J lost 9 bases, and 9 bases stayed unmatched. This CDR3 has 14 residues.

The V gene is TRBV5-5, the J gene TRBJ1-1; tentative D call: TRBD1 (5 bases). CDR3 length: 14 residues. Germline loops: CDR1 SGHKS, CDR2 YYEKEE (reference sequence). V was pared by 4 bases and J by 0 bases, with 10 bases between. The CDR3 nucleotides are TGTGCCAGCAGCGTTCGGACACTGAACACTGAAGCTTTCTTT. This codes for CASSVRTLNTEAFF.